The 29 T cell receptor beta chains below all came from one sample that was sequenced in a study of T cells in Graves' hyperthyroidism and ophthalmopathy. RNA transcripts yielded amplified TCR beta CDR3 regions. HTBI primers were employed in a first-round RT-PCR of the TCR CDR3. Each CDR3 protein gets one entry after TCRdb re-called the multiplex PCR reads with MiXCR. The table lists roughly 500,000 distinct CDR3 sequences, around 22% of them singletons. Sample: blood. The source of these receptors is a woman in her thirties with Graves' ophthalmopathy.

This clonotype was counted many times. The rearrangement uses TRBV7-1 and TRBJ1-1, with 12 bases matching TRBD1. TRBV7-1 falls under the ORF class, with uncertain function. This CDR3 contains 20 residues. J gave up 4 bases and V 2 bases, and 17 bases lay outside the gene matches. The CDR3 loop is CASSSPGQGAPGVRGTEAFF. The CDR3 DNA follows: TGTGCCAGCAGCTCACCGGGACAGGGGGCGCCTGGAGTTCGTGGCACTGAAGCTTTCTTT.

This clonotype appeared a few times. A junction boundary mismatches the germline segment, possibly from a read error. The V gene is TRBV6-5, the J gene TRBJ1-2, with unresolved D. Germline CDR1 reads MNHEY; CDR2 reads SVGAGI. This CDR3 comprises 14 residues. CDR3 in amino acids: CASSDSGGNYGYTF. The CDR3 DNA reads TGTGCCAGCAGTGACTCTGGAGGGAACTATGGCTACACCTTC.

Ten or more counts support this clonotype. The chain employs TRBV7-2 and TRBJ2-5, with TRBD2 matching 8 bases. Per the germline V gene, CDR1 is SGHTA and CDR2 is FQGNSA. The V and J ends lost 0 bases and 2 bases, in that order; junction bases with no gene match: 2. CDR3 length: 15 amino acids. The CDR3 protein is CASSLAASGQETQYF. CDR3 in DNA: TGTGCCAGCAGCTTAGCGGCTAGCGGGCAAGAGACCCAGTACTTC.

This chain links TRBV6-1 with TRBJ2-2; D gene unclear. Trimming pared 6 bases from V and 1 base from J, leaving 12 bases between. The CDR3 is 15 amino acids. Germline-derived CDR1 and CDR2 are MNHNS and SASEGT. The CDR3 DNA sequence: TGTGCCAGCAGGACCACCGGGCTGAACACCGGGGAGCTGTTTTTT. This encodes CASRTTGLNTGELFF.

The chain recombines TRBV28 with TRBJ2-7, with TRBD2 identical over 9 bases. Germline V gene data show CDR1 as MDHEN and CDR2 as SYDVKM. CDR3 length equals 14 residues. V was pared by 10 bases and J by 0 bases, with 7 bases of the junction left unmatched. Written as DNA, the CDR3 is TGTGCCACCCTAGCGGGACACCGCTCCTACGAGCAGTACTTC. Translation gives CATLAGHRSYEQYF.

This clonotype appeared a few times. The chain recombines TRBV6-5 with TRBJ2-5; 8 bases line up with TRBD1. Germline lookup yields CDR1 MNHEY and CDR2 SVGAGI. With V trimmed by 2 bases and J by 7 bases, 9 bases remained unmatched. This CDR3 has 15 residues. CDR3 protein: CASSYGTGRLLTQYF. The CDR3 DNA sequence: TGTGCCAGCAGTTACGGGACAGGCCGCTTGTTGACCCAGTACTTC.

This clonotype occurred many times. An end of the junction does not agree with germline; a read error may underlie this. The rearrangement joins TRBV7-2 to TRBJ1-2; D uncertain. CDR1 is SGHTA and CDR2 is FQGNSA in the germline V gene. This CDR3 contains 13 residues. In DNA, the CDR3 is TGTGCCAGCACCTTACACTCTAACTATGGCTACACCTTC. Amino acids: CASTLHSNYGYTF.

This clonotype came up many times. The chain recombines TRBV12-3 or TRBV12-4 with TRBJ1-3, with 7 nucleotides matching TRBD1. With V trimmed by 6 bases and J by 3 bases, 8 bases remained unmatched. This CDR3 region has 15 residues. The CDR3, as DNA: TGTGCCAGCAGCCGAACAGGGGATGGTGGAAACACCATATATTTT. Encoded protein: CASSRTGDGGNTIYF.

This clonotype was observed a handful of times. The chain links TRBV20-1 to TRBJ2-3; D remains unclear. V lost 3 bases, J lost 2 bases, and 9 bases lay in between. CDR1 DFQATT and CDR2 SNEGSKA come from the germline V gene (reference sequence). This CDR3 region has 13 residues. For the CDR3, the DNA is TGCAGTGCTAGTAGCCCAACCACAGATACGCAGTATTTT. Amino acid sequence: CSASSPTTDTQYF.

This clonotype was counted many times. The chain carries TRBV20-1 and TRBJ1-2, with a possible D match to TRBD1 (6 bases). The V and J ends lost 0 bases and 0 bases respectively, with 8 bases between them. CDR1 is DFQATT and CDR2 is SNEGSKA in the germline V gene (reference sequence). This CDR3 region has 14 residues. Written as DNA, the CDR3 is TGCAGTGCTAGAGATCCAGGGGCTAACTATGGCTACACCTTC. It encodes CSARDPGANYGYTF.

This clonotype was recorded many times. The chain combines TRBV28 with TRBJ2-7; D possibly corresponds to TRBD1 (6 bases). In germline, CDR1 is MDHEN, CDR2 SYDVKM. The CDR3 extends over 14 amino acids. The ends were cut back, 6 bases at V and 2 bases at J, with 14 bases in the middle. The CDR3 DNA sequence: TGTGCCAGCAGATCAGGGGACATCACCTACGAGCAGTACTTC. The encoded protein is CASRSGDITYEQYF.

This clonotype was seen ten or more times. V usage is TRBV29-1 and J usage is TRBJ2-6, with D tentatively TRBD1 (6 bases). This CDR3 contains 14 residues. Germline assignment: CDR1 SQVTM and CDR2 ANQGSEA. Between the trimmed V and J ends, which lost 6 bases and 0 bases, there was a span of 9 bases. The chain's CDR3 is CSVGQTSGANVLTF. The CDR3 DNA reads TGCAGCGTCGGACAGACCTCTGGGGCCAACGTCCTGACTTTC. Combining the CDR3 with reference TRBV29-1 and TRBJ2-6 gives the whole variable domain SAVISQKPSRDICQRGTSLTIQCQVDSQVTMMFWYRQQPGQSLTLIATANQGSEATYESGFVIDKFPISRPNLTFSTLTVSNMSPEDSSIYLCSVGQTSGANVLTFGAGSRLTVL.

Worth noting for this clonotype: This may be a read error: a much more frequent sequence differs by one nucleotide. V usage is TRBV11-2 and J usage is TRBJ1-5; no reliable D call. V lost 5 bases, J lost 0 bases, and 14 bases lay in between. The CDR3 consists of 16 residues. Germline assignment: CDR1 SGHAT and CDR2 FQNNGV. CDR3 protein: CASSLPGSYSNQPQHF. As DNA, the CDR3 is TGTGCCAGCAGCCTCCCGGGGTCTTATAGCAATCAGCCCCAGCATTTT.

This clonotype was observed a few times. The V and J genes are TRBV6-2 or TRBV6-3 and TRBJ2-3; possible D gene TRBD2, 6 bases. Trimming removed 6 bases from V and 1 base from J, with 17 bases in between. Germline V CDR1 and CDR2: MNHEY, SVGEGT. There are 16 residues in the CDR3. CDR3 coding DNA: TGTGCCAGCAGACCGATAAGACTAGAAGGCACAGATACGCAGTATTTT. The encoded protein is CASRPIRLEGTDTQYF.

At least ten counts were recorded for this clonotype. The V call is TRBV29-1, the J call TRBJ2-5, with 9 bases identical to TRBD2. Germline CDR1 is SQVTM and CDR2 is ANQGSEA. The V gene end was trimmed by 6 bases and the J gene end by 5 bases; junction bases not matched to a gene: 4. This CDR3 has 12 residues. CDR3 amino acids: CSVRAGGETQYF. The CDR3 nucleotides read TGCAGCGTGCGCGCGGGGGGGGAGACCCAGTACTTC.

This clonotype appeared many times. The chain couples TRBV12-5 to TRBJ1-1, with D possibly being TRBD1 (6 bases). Trimming shortened V by 0 bases and J by 3 bases, and 17 bases separated the two germline ends. Germline V gene lookup returns CDR1 LGHNT and CDR2 FRNRAP. This CDR3 is built from 17 residues. CDR3 sequence: CASGLVLGGRGDTEAFF. CDR3 coding DNA: TGTGCTAGTGGTTTGGTACTGGGGGGGCGCGGAGACACTGAAGCTTTCTTT.

This clonotype was detected only a few times. The chain links TRBV6-1 to TRBJ1-1; the D is unclear. The CDR3 consists of 15 residues. CDR1 is MNHNS, CDR2 SASEGT, per germline. The germline V and J ends were trimmed by 2 bases and 3 bases, with 13 bases remaining between them. The CDR3 here is CASSESQDGYTEAFF. CDR3 DNA: TGTGCCAGCAGTGAATCTCAGGACGGATACACTGAAGCTTTCTTT.

This clonotype occurred many times. The chain employs TRBV6-5 and TRBJ1-1; D unresolved. V was pared by 3 bases and J by 0 bases, with 8 bases between. The CDR3 spans 14 residues. Germline CDR1 and CDR2: MNHEY and SVGAGI. CDR3: CASSYIPLNTEAFF. DNA of the CDR3: TGTGCCAGCAGTTATATTCCGCTGAACACTGAAGCTTTCTTT.

The chain joins TRBV28 to TRBJ1-2; unclear D gene. Trimming stripped 4 bases from V and 6 bases from J, with 12 bases between. Looked up from germline, CDR1 is MDHEN and CDR2 is SYDVKM. This CDR3 is 13 amino acids long. The chain's CDR3 is CASSSGLGHGYTF. The CDR3, as DNA: TGTGCCAGCAGTTCGGGGTTAGGGCATGGCTACACCTTC.

This clonotype has just a few counts. The chain is built from TRBV5-6 and TRBJ2-7; D gene uncertain. This CDR3 comprises 11 residues. The germline gives CDR1 SGHDT, CDR2 YYEEEE. V was cut by 4 bases and J by 5 bases, with 7 bases left in between. The CDR3 loop is CASSVLDEQYF. DNA of the CDR3: TGTGCCAGCAGCGTCTTGGACGAGCAGTACTTC.

This clonotype was found many times. The CDR3 loop reads CAISGGGTPGSEQYF. CDR3 sequence (DNA): TGTGCCATCAGTGGTGGGGGAACTCCAGGGTCCGAGCAGTACTTC. The chain uses TRBV10-3 and TRBJ2-7, with D perhaps being TRBD1 or TRBD2 (5 bases each). The V end lost 4 bases, the J end lost 6 bases, and 19 bases lay between the germline ends. The CDR3 spans 15 residues. Germline CDR1 and CDR2: ENHRY and SYGVKD.

The chain links TRBV12-3 or TRBV12-4 to TRBJ2-2, with D possibly being TRBD2 (7 bases). The CDR3 consists of 13 residues. V lost 8 bases and J lost 6, with 13 bases in between. Written as DNA, the CDR3 is TGTGCCAGCCAACGGGGGGCCGCCGGGGAGCTGTTTTTT. This codes for CASQRGAAGELFF.

This rearrangement joins TRBV6-5 to TRBJ1-3, with D possibly matching TRBD1 (5 bases). The CDR3 spans 16 residues. Germline values: CDR1 MNHEY, CDR2 SVGAGI. V lost 2 bases to trimming and J lost 1 base, with 12 bases between them. The CDR3 sequence is CASSYPAGESGNTIYF. CDR3 DNA: TGTGCCAGCAGTTACCCAGCGGGGGAATCTGGAAACACCATATATTTT.

This clonotype was observed many times. This chain joins TRBV19 and TRBJ1-5; 8 nucleotides line up with TRBD1. This CDR3 region has 20 residues. V lost 5 bases and J lost 0; bases outside the gene matches: 18. Germline V gene sequence: CDR1 LNHDA, CDR2 SQIVND (reference sequence). The chain's CDR3 is CASSGYGQGRNYISNQPQHF. The CDR3 DNA sequence: TGTGCCAGTAGTGGATACGGACAGGGTCGTAATTACATTAGCAATCAGCCCCAGCATTTT. Together with reference TRBV19 and TRBJ1-5, the CDR3 gives the full variable domain: DGGITQSPKYLFRKEGQNVTLSCEQNLNHDAMYWYRQDPGQGLRLIYYSQIVNDFQKGDIAEGYSVSREKKESFPLTVTSAQKNPTAFYLCASSGYGQGRNYISNQPQHFGDGTRLSIL.

The table lists this clonotype with many counts. The CDR3 region is CARSRSLNTEAFF. In DNA, the CDR3 is TGTGCCAGGAGCAGGAGTTTGAACACTGAAGCTTTCTTT. J is TRBJ1-1 and V is TRBV2, with unresolved D. CDR1 is SNHLY, CDR2 FYNNEI, per germline. V was shortened by 9 bases and J by 0 bases, with 11 bases between the two germline ends. CDR3 length: 13 residues. The full variable domain, its missing parts supplied by reference TRBV2 and TRBJ1-1, is EPEVTQTPSHQVTQMGQEVILRCVPISNHLYFYWYRQILGQKVEFLVSFYNNEISEKSEIFDDQFSVERPDGSNFTLKIRSTKLEDSAMYFCARSRSLNTEAFFGQGTRLTVV.

This clonotype was seen many times. The rearrangement joins TRBV7-2 to TRBJ2-2; possible D gene TRBD1, 5 bases. V was shortened by 4 bases and J by 2 bases, with 17 bases between the two germline ends. This CDR3 is 17 amino acids long. Looked up from germline, CDR1 is SGHTA and CDR2 is FQGNSA. This CDR3 is CASSSTRTHVNTGELFF. The DNA of the CDR3 is TGTGCCAGCAGCTCGACGAGGACACACGTAAACACCGGGGAGCTGTTTTTT.

This clonotype was picked up many times. CDR3 sequence reads: CSARSDRTDTQYF. The CDR3 DNA is TGCAGTGCTAGAAGCGACCGCACAGATACGCAGTATTTT. This chain uses TRBV20-1 with TRBJ2-3; the D is unclear. CDR1 is DFQATT, CDR2 SNEGSKA, per germline (reference sequence). This CDR3 region has 13 residues. V lost 2 bases to trimming and J lost 1 base, with 7 bases between them.

This clonotype has at least ten counts. The chain is built from TRBV12-3 or TRBV12-4 and TRBJ1-2; possibly TRBD1 for D (5 bases). The ends were cut back, 3 bases at V and 8 bases at J, with 16 bases in the middle. The CDR3 contains 14 residues. CDR3 sequence (DNA): TGTGCCAGCAGTTTGGTTTCTGGGGGTAACGGCTACACCTTC. It specifies CASSLVSGGNGYTF.

This clonotype has at least ten counts. The chain has TRBV27 and TRBJ1-2, with D possibly TRBD1 on 5 matching bases. The germline CDR1 and CDR2 sequences are MNHEY and SMNVEV (reference sequence). Trimming stripped 5 bases from V and 4 bases from J, with 17 bases between. The CDR3 extends over 15 amino acids. CDR3 sequence reads: CASSPLTGTPYGYTF. The DNA for the CDR3 is TGTGCCAGCAGTCCCCTCACCGGGACTCCCTATGGCTACACCTTC.